The T cell receptor (delta chain) under discussion was sequenced for a study of Vδ1+ human thymocytes. Study-level findings and limits: Unexpected Vdelta2 sequences could cause misinterpretation of bulk repertoire data. Thymic TRG and TRD repertoires appeared highly polyclonal, with Gaussian CDR3 length distributions.

The sorted cells were CD3+ Vdelta1+ Vdelta2- thymocytes from alphabeta-depleted thymus. RNA was extracted from the cells and then reverse transcribed. Multiplex PCR used pooled V-gene forward primers and a constant-region reverse primer to amplify CDR3s. TCRdb re-called clones from the multiplex PCR reads using CATT. The table has roughly 50,000 delta-chain clones, 15% to 20% seen once. The CDR3 totals 18 residues. V lost 6 bases, J lost 0 bases, and 10 bases stayed unmatched. Germline CDR1 and CDR2: TSWWSYY and QGS. This clone occurred a few times. What it recognizes is unknown. This receptor was obtained from a boy under three years old who had congenital heart surgery. Input material: Vdelta1+ gamma-delta thymocytes from the thymus. This sample's subset: FACS-sorted CD3+ TCRalphabeta- TCRVdelta1+ TCRVdelta2- thymocytes. The chain couples TRDV1 to TRDJ1; 13 positions match TRDD3. CDR3 sequence reads: CALGKIYWGIRYTDKLIF. CDR3 sequence (DNA): TGTGCTCTTGGTAAGATTTACTGGGGGATACGATACACCGATAAACTCATCTTT.